The rows below give T cell receptor beta chains drawn from one sample of a study of T cell changes during pregnancy in multiple sclerosis. Measured with immunoSEQ multiplex PCR; TCRdb has only the in-frame clones, and not every one. The sample lists roughly 110,000 clones, 85% to 95% occurring once. The sample consisted of peripheral blood, taken in the third trimester of pregnancy. All receptors come from a female donor in good health, enrolled as a control in a pregnancy study. Each CDR3 is given without its conserved first and last residue. Expanded clones are given a class, and other clones once, few, many or no size at all.

j_call v_call clone_size cdr3_aa
TRBJ1-6 TRBV4-3 once ASSPTPTGKDSPLH
TRBJ1-2 TRBV19 NA ASKGQTYGYT
TRBJ2-2 TRBV18 NA ASSPPPGENTGELF
TRBJ1-4 TRBV11-2 NA ASSLGKFGSEKLF
TRBJ1-6 TRBV7-9 NA ASSSRPGQNNSPLH
TRBJ1-6 TRBV30 once AWSLDRAGNNSPLH
TRBJ2-3 TRBV4-2 NA ASSHAGTSGSDTQY
TRBJ2-7 TRBV9 NA ASSVGGQARYEQY
TRBJ2-1 TRBV7-3 NA ASSLEGPPAGEQF
TRBJ1-2 TRBV27 once ASSLDRGMYGYT
TRBJ2-7 TRBV9 once ASSVSGREYEQY
TRBJ1-2 TRBV10-1 NA ASSEGQGRYYGYT
TRBJ1-2 TRBV10-1 NA ASSASRQGRCYGYT
TRBJ2-7 TRBV29-1 NA SVASGLDLYEQY
TRBJ2-1 TRBV11-3 NA ASSPSPYNEQF
TRBJ1-3 TRBV11-2 NA ASSSPTSGNTIY
TRBJ1-1 TRBV7-9 NA ASSLARAGVEAF
TRBJ1-5 TRBV5-1 NA ASSQGAGENQPQH
TRBJ2-7 TRBV12-5 once ASGLEPAGRYEQY
TRBJ2-7 TRBV7-8 NA ASSLVTGPNYEQY
TRBJ2-2 TRBV7-8 NA ASSLPGGTGELF
TRBJ1-1 TRBV19 NA ASSVSEAF
TRBJ1-1 TRBV19 NA ASSQGVNTEAF
TRBJ2-5 TRBV4-3 once ASSQEDRGGETQY
TRBJ1-5 TRBV19 NA ASSRQGTGSNQPQH
TRBJ2-3 TRBV5-4 NA ASSLEQGHTDTQY
TRBJ1-2 TRBV21-1 NA ASNFPRDRAIFYNYGYT
TRBJ2-7 TRBV2 NA ASTRQRTNSYEQY
TRBJ1-2 TRBV5-4 NA ASSSDLDSFYGYT
TRBJ2-1 TRBV5-1 NA ASSLSVGGGAYNEQF
TRBJ1-4 TRBV30 few AWKRGNEKLF
TRBJ2-5 TRBV4-2 NA ASSQRGAGAGEQETQY
TRBJ2-3 TRBV6-6 NA ASSRTGSTDTQY
TRBJ2-7 TRBV29-1 NA SVVEASGTGASYEQY
TRBJ2-2 TRBV27 NA ASSFGRGIRTGELF
TRBJ1-2 TRBV4-3 NA ASSQDAGNYGYT
TRBJ1-5 TRBV19 NA ASTRTAHQPQH